This is a list of T cell receptor beta chains from one sample in a study of T cell responses to AZD1222 COVID-19 vaccine. Produced via immunoSEQ multiplex PCR; TCRdb's table is partial and in-frame only. Of around 120,000 clones in the sample, around 90% were seen once. Sequenced material: peripheral blood, taken on day 0 of AZD1222 vaccination. Receptors were obtained from an adult in good health. Each CDR3 is given with its conserved first and last residue. A D gene is named only where the DNA matches it firmly. Some rows have no size entry. The others give once, few or many, or a class for an expanded clone.

length,size,D,V,J,DNA,CDR3
15,.,.,TRBV6-4,TRBJ2-2,TGTGCCAGCAGTCCTTGGCCAGGGGTTGATGCGGAGCTGTTTTTT,CASSPWPGVDAELFF
14,.,TRBD2,TRBV5-1,TRBJ2-7,TGCGCCAGCAGCTTGCGGGAGGGGGGCTACGAGCAGTACTTC,CASSLREGGYEQYF
16,.,.,TRBV11-2,TRBJ1-6,TGTGCCAGCAGCACGAAACCGGGTATCCATAATTCACCCCTCCACTTT,CASSTKPGIHNSPLHF
14,few,TRBD1,TRBV7-9,TRBJ2-7,TGTGCCAGCAGCCCGCGGGACAGGGCCTACGAGCAGTACTTC,CASSPRDRAYEQYF
13,once,.,TRBV18,TRBJ1-5,TGTGCCAGCTCACCACGGGGGAATCAGCCCCAGCATTTT,CASSPRGNQPQHF
15,few,.,TRBV6-1,TRBJ2-1,TGTGCCAGCAGTGACCTAATAGTCAGGTACAATGAGCAGTTCTTC,CASSDLIVRYNEQFF
15,.,.,TRBV5-5,TRBJ2-6,TGTGCCAGCACCAACGGGGGTTCTGGGGCCAACGTCCTGACTTTC,CASTNGGSGANVLTF
13,.,.,TRBV7-3,TRBJ2-1,TGTGCCAGCAGCCAGCAGGGGGGCAATGAGCAGTTCTTC,CASSQQGGNEQFF
14,.,.,TRBV25-1,TRBJ1-2,TGTGCCAGCAGAGGACAGAATTTTAACTATGGCTACACCTTC,CASRGQNFNYGYTF
14,few,.,TRBV7-8,TRBJ2-7,TGTGCCAGCAGCTTAGCGGCCGAGATCTACGAGCAGTACTTC,CASSLAAEIYEQYF
14,.,.,TRBV7-2,TRBJ1-1,TGTGCCAGCAGCTTAGTTTCAACTGGGACTGAAGCTTTCTTT,CASSLVSTGTEAFF
15,.,.,TRBV11-2,TRBJ2-3,TGTGCCAGCAGCTTGGAGGGGGGGCGGGGAGATACGCAGTATTTT,CASSLEGGRGDTQYF
13,.,.,TRBV30,TRBJ1-5,TGTGCCTGGAGTAGGGGGGATAATCAGCCCCAGCATTTT,CAWSRGDNQPQHF
16,once,.,TRBV28,TRBJ2-1,TGTGCCAGCACCGACCTTTCCGGGACAAGGGTTCGGGAGCAGTTCTTC,CASTDLSGTRVREQFF
11,.,.,TRBV3-1/TRBV3-2,TRBJ2-5,TGTGCCAGCAGTGGACTGGGGACCCAGTACTTC,CASSGLGTQYF
14,once,.,TRBV14,TRBJ2-7,TGTGCCAGCAGCCAAGGACTACTCTCCTACGAGCAGTACTTC,CASSQGLLSYEQYF
14,.,.,TRBV18,TRBJ2-5,TGTGCCAGCTCACCGGTTTTGGCCGAAGAGACCCAGTACTTC,CASSPVLAEETQYF
15,.,.,TRBV30,TRBJ1-5,TGTGCCTGGAGTGTAATAGCGGGATACAATCAGCCCCAGCATTTT,CAWSVIAGYNQPQHF
14,once,.,TRBV3-1/TRBV3-2,TRBJ1-6,TGTGCCAGCAGCCTTACGGCGGGTAATTCACCCCTCCACTTT,CASSLTAGNSPLHF
14,.,TRBD1,TRBV3-1/TRBV3-2,TRBJ2-1,TGTGCCAGCAGCCCGCGACAGGGGTACAATGAGCAGTTCTTC,CASSPRQGYNEQFF
13,once,.,TRBV5-1,TRBJ2-6,TGCGCCAGCAGCTTAGCTGGGGCCAACGTCCTGACTTTC,CASSLAGANVLTF
13,.,.,TRBV12-3/TRBV12-4,TRBJ1-3,TGTGCCAGCAAACGGACGGCTGGAAACACCATATATTTT,CASKRTAGNTIYF
12,.,.,TRBV6-1,TRBJ2-5,TGTGCCAGCAGTGAAGGGGGAGAGACCCAGTACTTC,CASSEGGETQYF
14,.,TRBD2,TRBV27,TRBJ2-2,TGTGCCACCGCCTGGGGGGGAAACACCGGGGAGCTGTTTTTT,CATAWGGNTGELFF